This passage covers 26 T cell receptor beta chains from one sample sequenced in a study of technical replicates of blood from a handful of donors. Profiling relied on immunoSEQ multiplex PCR, and the TCRdb table lists in-frame clones only, not all of them. The table shows more than 65,000 clones, with roughly 93% occurring only once. The sequenced material came from T cells isolated from PBMCs. The receptor source for this set is a human donor in good health.

J is TRBJ1-2 and V is TRBV7-9; 7 positions match TRBD1. With 6 bases clipped from V and 4 bases from J, the junction kept 14 bases outside the gene matches. Looked up from germline, CDR1 is SEHNR and CDR2 is FQNEAQ (reference sequence). The CDR3 runs 16 residues. CDR3 sequence (DNA): TGTGCCAGCAGTTTTGGACTTCCGGGACAGACCTATGGCTACACCTTC. Translation gives CASSFGLPGQTYGYTF.

The gene calls are TRBV5-4 and TRBJ2-5, with D hard to call. V gave up 2 bases and J gave up 0 bases, with 5 bases separating them. This CDR3 contains 13 residues. Per the germline V gene, CDR1 is SGHNT and CDR2 is YYREEE (reference sequence). This chain's CDR3 is CASSFYYQETQYF. CDR3 coding DNA: TGTGCCAGCAGCTTCTACTACCAAGAGACCCAGTACTTC.

The chain uses TRBV6-5 and TRBJ1-1; TRBD1 is a possible D gene (5 bases). CDR3 length: 15 residues. Trimming removed 0 bases from V and 10 bases from J, with 18 bases in between. Germline lookup yields CDR1 MNHEY and CDR2 SVGAGI. The CDR3 nucleotides are TGTGCCAGCAGTTACTCGTTGGGGCAGTTTCGGTCAGCTTTCTTT. Encoded protein: CASSYSLGQFRSAFF.

The gene calls are TRBV27 and TRBJ1-1; D is unresolved. Looked up from germline, CDR1 is MNHEY and CDR2 is SMNVEV (reference sequence). V dropped 5 bases and J dropped 4 bases, with 5 bases sitting between them. This CDR3 region has 11 residues. Here the CDR3 DNA reads TGTGCCAGCAGTACGGGCACTGAAGCTTTCTTT. Translated, it gives CASSTGTEAFF.

The J gene is TRBJ2-7, the V gene TRBV30; D not resolved. The germline gives CDR1 GTSNPN, CDR2 SVGIG (reference sequence). V lost 0 bases and J lost 2, with 8 bases in between. This CDR3 is built from 13 residues. CDR3 nucleotide sequence: TGTGCCTGGAGTGTAGGCGGCCCCTACGAGCAGTACTTC. Protein product: CAWSVGGPYEQYF.

Only one count was recorded for this clone. This rearrangement joins TRBV7-6 to TRBJ1-1, with D possibly being TRBD1 (5 bases). The CDR3 is 15 amino acids. Germline CDR1 SGHVS, CDR2 FNYEAQ. V lost 6 bases and J lost 0, with 14 bases in between. This CDR3 reads CASSSGQNMNTEAFF. DNA for the CDR3: TGTGCCAGCAGTTCAGGACAAAACATGAACACTGAAGCTTTCTTT.

For this clone: Sequence at one end of the junction differs from germline and may be a read error. The rearrangement joins TRBV28 to TRBJ1-4; D is undetermined. Germline V CDR1 and CDR2: MDHEN, SYDVKM. This CDR3 is built from 13 residues. Written as DNA, the CDR3 is TGTGCCAGCAGTTTAAGGAGTACGTCTGGCCACCTTTTT. The encoded protein is CASSLRSTSGHLF.

The chain joins TRBV30 to TRBJ2-1; D gene unclear. The CDR3 is 10 residues long. Per the germline V gene, CDR1 is GTSNPN and CDR2 is SVGIG (reference sequence). V lost 0 bases and J lost 12, with 6 bases in between. The CDR3 sequence: CAWSVTVQFF. CDR3 coding DNA: TGTGCCTGGAGTGTAACTGTGCAGTTCTTC.

The chain combines TRBV6-5 with TRBJ2-5; D possibly corresponds to TRBD1 (6 bases). V was cut by 2 bases and J by 5 bases, with 12 bases left in between. Germline V gives CDR1 MNHEY, CDR2 SVGAGI. CDR3 length: 14 amino acids. CDR3: CASSYGGGPETQYF. The CDR3 region has the DNA TGTGCCAGCAGTTACGGGGGCGGCCCGGAGACCCAGTACTTC.

The V and J genes are TRBV19 and TRBJ1-2, with no clear D. The CDR3 runs 15 residues. V was clipped by 4 bases and J by 4 bases, with 16 bases between them. Germline V gene data show CDR1 as LNHDA and CDR2 as SQIVND (reference sequence). This chain's CDR3 is CASSKRGIVLYGYTF. The CDR3 nucleotides are TGTGCCAGTAGTAAGCGAGGAATTGTCCTCTATGGCTACACCTTC.

V gene TRBV7-6 combines with J gene TRBJ2-2, with D possibly matching TRBD2 (5 bases). The length of the CDR3 is 16 residues. With 8 bases removed from V and 3 bases from J, the gap between germline ends came to 19 bases. Per germline, CDR1 SGHVS and CDR2 FNYEAQ. This chain's CDR3 is CASHKGGGLDTGELFF. CDR3 coding DNA: TGTGCCAGCCACAAAGGCGGCGGACTTGACACCGGGGAGCTGTTTTTT. The variable domain in full, with the rest retrieved from reference TRBV7-6 and TRBJ2-2, is GAGVSQSPRYKVTKRGQDVALRCDPISGHVSLYWYRQALGQGPEFLTYFNYEAQQDKSGLPNDRFSAERPEGSISTLTIQRTEQRDSAMYRCASHKGGGLDTGELFFGEGSRLTVL.

This chain uses TRBV6-6 with TRBJ2-1, with 9 positions matching TRBD2. The germline V gene has CDR1 MNHNY and CDR2 SVGAGI (reference sequence). This CDR3 has 15 amino acids. Trimming cost V 3 bases and J 7 bases; bases outside gene matches: 7. The CDR3 nucleotides read TGTGCCAGCAGTTATCTTGCGGGAGGGACAAATGAGCAGTTCTTC. Protein sequence: CASSYLAGGTNEQFF.

V is TRBV5-1 and J is TRBJ2-3; 9 nucleotides agree with TRBD2. J gave up 3 bases and V 4 bases, and 9 bases lay outside the gene matches. Germline V gene data show CDR1 as SGHRS and CDR2 as YFSETQ. The CDR3 contains 16 residues. The CDR3 loop is CASSEMAGGRTDTQYF. CDR3 DNA: TGCGCCAGCAGCGAAATGGCGGGAGGGAGGACAGATACGCAGTATTTT. The whole variable domain, filled in from reference TRBV5-1 and TRBJ2-3, reads KAGVTQTPRYLIKTRGQQVTLSCSPISGHRSVSWYQQTPGQGLQFLFEYFSETQRNKGNFPGRFSGRQFSNSRSEMNVSTLELGDSALYLCASSEMAGGRTDTQYFGPGTRLTVL.

This clone was seen just once. The chain links TRBV30 to TRBJ2-3; 11 bases map to TRBD2. J gave up 2 bases and V 3 bases, and 1 base lay outside the gene matches. Germline lookup yields CDR1 GTSNPN and CDR2 SVGIG (reference sequence). This CDR3 has 14 amino acids. The CDR3 here is CAWRGLAVTDTQYF. In DNA, the CDR3 is TGTGCCTGGAGGGGACTAGCGGTCACAGATACGCAGTATTTT.

The V call is TRBV9, the J call TRBJ2-5; D unresolved. Trimming shortened V by 0 bases and J by 3 bases, and 6 bases separated the two germline ends. Looked up from germline, CDR1 is SGDLS and CDR2 is YYNGEE. This CDR3 is 13 amino acids long. CDR3 loop: CASSVGPEETQYF. Here the CDR3 DNA reads TGTGCCAGCAGCGTAGGCCCAGAAGAGACCCAGTACTTC. The whole variable domain, filled in from reference TRBV9 and TRBJ2-5, reads DSGVTQTPKHLITATGQRVTLRCSPRSGDLSVYWYQQSLDQGLQFLIQYYNGEERAKGNILERFSAQQFPDLHSELNLSSLELGDSALYFCASSVGPEETQYFGPGTRLLVL.

The chain combines TRBV5-4 with TRBJ2-3; 12 bases are a match to TRBD2. The CDR3 is 18 residues long. Unmatched junction bases numbered 12, after V lost 4 bases and J lost 3 bases. Germline lookup yields CDR1 SGHNT and CDR2 YYREEE (reference sequence). This CDR3 reads CASSHRTSGVMETDTQYF. In DNA form, the CDR3 reads TGTGCCAGCAGCCATCGGACTAGCGGGGTGATGGAAACAGATACGCAGTATTTT.

The V and J genes are TRBV29-1 and TRBJ1-1, with TRBD1 matching over 9 bases. In germline, CDR1 is SQVTM, CDR2 ANQGSEA. Trimming cost V 5 bases and J 5 bases; bases outside gene matches: 9. This CDR3 has 14 amino acids. The CDR3 region is CSVLKGQGYTEAFF. In DNA, the CDR3 is TGCAGCGTTTTAAAGGGACAGGGATATACTGAAGCTTTCTTT. Looking up the rest from reference TRBV29-1 and TRBJ1-1 gives the full variable domain: SAVISQKPSRDICQRGTSLTIQCQVDSQVTMMFWYRQQPGQSLTLIATANQGSEATYESGFVIDKFPISRPNLTFSTLTVSNMSPEDSSIYLCSVLKGQGYTEAFFGQGTRLTVV.

The chain has TRBV9 and TRBJ2-3; D may be TRBD2 (6 bases). The germline V gene encodes CDR1 SGDLS and CDR2 YYNGEE. V lost 3 bases, J lost 2 bases, and 16 bases lay in between. The CDR3 is 16 residues long. DNA of the CDR3: TGTGCCAGCAGCGGATTAGGTGGGAGGAACACAGATACGCAGTATTTT. Translating gives CASSGLGGRNTDTQYF.

This sequence joins TRBV10-3 and TRBJ2-6; 7 bases line up with TRBD1. The CDR3 is 17 residues long. V shed 6 bases, J shed 4 bases, and the junction held 12 bases outside the gene matches. CDR1 and CDR2 (germline): ENHRY, SYGVKD. Here the CDR3 reads CAIRDRVGHSGANVLTF. The CDR3 coding sequence is TGTGCCATCAGAGACAGGGTGGGACATTCAGGGGCCAACGTCCTGACTTTC.

This chain joins TRBV7-3 and TRBJ2-1; D uncertain. The CDR3 is 15 residues long. CDR1 and CDR2 (germline): SGHTA, FQGTGA. V dropped 5 bases and J dropped 3 bases, with 14 bases sitting between them. Written as DNA, the CDR3 is TGTGCCAGCAGCCCGAACTTAGATAGCTACAATGAGCAGTTCTTC. It specifies CASSPNLDSYNEQFF.

This clone was seen a few times. The chain joins TRBV7-3 to TRBJ1-1; no firm D call. The V gene's germline CDR1 is SGHTA and CDR2 FQGTGA. Trimming stripped 3 bases from V and 6 bases from J, with 11 bases between. CDR3 length: 13 amino acids. As DNA, the CDR3 is TGTGCCAGCAGCTTTACGGGTACCTCTGAAGCTTTCTTT. Protein: CASSFTGTSEAFF.

The rearrangement joins TRBV29-1 to TRBJ1-1; possible D gene TRBD1, 6 bases. Looked up from germline, CDR1 is SQVTM and CDR2 is ANQGSEA. Trimming stripped 7 bases from V and 5 bases from J, with 17 bases between. The CDR3 is 13 amino acids. The CDR3, as DNA: TGCAGCGCCCAAGGGGGGGGAAAAACTGAAGCTTTCTTT. It yields the protein CSAQGGGKTEAFF.

V gene TRBV9 combines with J gene TRBJ1-1; 7 bases map to TRBD1. This CDR3 spans 15 amino acids. V shed 3 bases, J shed 0 bases, and the junction held 5 bases outside the gene matches. Per germline, CDR1 SGDLS and CDR2 YYNGEE. CDR3 bases: TGTGCCAGCAGCGCAGAACAGGGGTTGAACACTGAAGCTTTCTTT. It specifies CASSAEQGLNTEAFF.

The chain recombines TRBV28 with TRBJ1-5, with 9 bases identical to TRBD1. Germline CDR1 reads MDHEN; CDR2 reads SYDVKM. The trim removed 6 bases at V and 2 bases at J, leaving 2 bases unmatched. This CDR3 spans 14 amino acids. CDR3 in amino acids: CASRRDRGNQPQHF. For the CDR3, the DNA is TGTGCCAGCAGGCGGGACAGGGGCAATCAGCCCCAGCATTTT.

The rearrangement joins TRBV7-2 to TRBJ1-4; D call uncertain. Per the germline V gene, CDR1 is SGHTA and CDR2 is FQGNSA. The ends were cut back, 1 base at V and 6 bases at J, with 15 bases in the middle. The CDR3 totals 16 residues. CDR3 nucleotide sequence: TGTGCCAGCAGCTTAGGTTTGGCCGGGAGCTATGAAAAACTGTTTTTT. Translation gives CASSLGLAGSYEKLFF. The full variable domain, in which reference TRBV7-2 and TRBJ1-4 provide the parts outside the CDR3, is GAGVSQSPSNKVTEKGKDVELRCDPISGHTALYWYRQSLGQGLEFLIYFQGNSAPDKSGLPSDRFSAERTGGSVSTLTIQRTQQEDSAVYLCASSLGLAGSYEKLFFGSGTQLSVL.

The gene calls are TRBV18 and TRBJ2-1, with a weak D call TRBD1 (5 bases). CDR1 is KGHSH and CDR2 is LQKENI in the germline V gene. The CDR3 sequence is 13 residues long. V was cut by 0 bases and J by 9 bases, with 9 bases left in between. This chain's CDR3 is CASSPPIGVEQFF. CDR3 in DNA: TGTGCCAGCTCACCACCGATAGGGGTTGAGCAGTTCTTC. The variable domain in full, completed from reference TRBV18 and TRBJ2-1, reads NAGVMQNPRHLVRRRGQEARLRCSPMKGHSHVYWYRQLPEEGLKFMVYLQKENIIDESGMPKERFSAEFPKEGPSILRIQQVVRGDSAAYFCASSPPIGVEQFFGPGTRLTVL.